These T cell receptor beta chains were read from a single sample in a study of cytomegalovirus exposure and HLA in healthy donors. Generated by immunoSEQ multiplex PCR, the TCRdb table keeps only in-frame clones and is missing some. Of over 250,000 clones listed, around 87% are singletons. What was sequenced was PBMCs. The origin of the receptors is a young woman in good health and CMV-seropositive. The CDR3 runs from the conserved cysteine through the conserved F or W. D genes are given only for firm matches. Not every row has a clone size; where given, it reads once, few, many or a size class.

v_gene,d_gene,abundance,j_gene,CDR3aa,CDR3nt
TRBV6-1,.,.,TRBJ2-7,CASSVRDGSSYEQYF,TGTGCCAGCAGTGTCCGGGACGGGAGCTCCTACGAGCAGTACTTC
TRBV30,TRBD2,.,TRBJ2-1,CAWDGTSGSNEQFF,TGTGCCTGGGACGGGACTAGCGGGAGCAATGAGCAGTTCTTC
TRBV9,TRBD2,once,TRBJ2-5,CASSDLAGAGQETQYF,TGTGCCAGCAGCGACCTAGCGGGAGCAGGCCAAGAGACCCAGTACTTC
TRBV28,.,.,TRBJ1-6,CASSSDGRGNSPLHF,TGTGCCAGCAGCTCAGATGGACGGGGGAATTCACCCCTCCACTTT
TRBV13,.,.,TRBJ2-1,CASSLNLVSHYNEQFF,TGTGCCAGCAGCCTCAACCTAGTGTCCCACTACAATGAGCAGTTCTTC
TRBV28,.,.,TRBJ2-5,CASSPTPQETQYF,TGTGCCAGCAGCCCAACCCCCCAAGAGACCCAGTACTTC
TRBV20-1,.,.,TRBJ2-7,CSVPWGYEQYF,TGCAGTGTCCCGTGGGGCTACGAGCAGTACTTC
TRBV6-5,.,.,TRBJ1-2,CASSYSKSLGGYGYTF,TGTGCCAGCAGTTACTCGAAGTCGCTTGGGGGGTATGGCTACACCTTC
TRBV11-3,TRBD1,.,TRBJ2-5,CASSLGTGGYQETQYF,TGTGCCAGCAGCTTAGGGACAGGGGGTTACCAAGAGACCCAGTACTTC
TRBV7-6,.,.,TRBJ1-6,CASSAGSGQDNSPLHF,TGTGCCAGCAGCGCCGGCTCCGGGCAGGATAATTCACCCCTCCACTTT
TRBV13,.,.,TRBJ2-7,CASSLVAGVEQYF,TGTGCCAGCAGCTTAGTGGCTGGGGTCGAGCAGTACTTC
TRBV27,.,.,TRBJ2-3,CARSRDLCRTDTQYF,TGTGCCAGGTCCAGGGATCTGTGTCGCACAGATACGCAGTATTTT
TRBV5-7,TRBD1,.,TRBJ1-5,CASSETGVMEGNQPQHF,TGTGCCAGCAGCGAGACAGGGGTGATGGAAGGCAATCAGCCCCAGCATTTT
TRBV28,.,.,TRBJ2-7,CASMSGQGNYEQYF,TGTGCCAGCATGTCCGGGCAGGGGAACTACGAGCAGTACTTC
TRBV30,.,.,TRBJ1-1,CAWSTDSVNTEAFF,TGTGCCTGGAGTACTGACAGCGTGAACACTGAAGCTTTCTTT
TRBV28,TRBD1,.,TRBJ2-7,CASRLPGTGYFEQYF,TGTGCCAGCAGGCTTCCCGGGACAGGGTACTTCGAGCAGTACTTC
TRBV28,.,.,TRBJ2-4,CASSQGVGGLKNIQYF,TGTGCCAGCAGCCAAGGGGTGGGGGGCCTCAAAAACATTCAGTACTTC
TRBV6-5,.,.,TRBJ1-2,CASSYSLDDYGYTF,TGTGCCAGCAGTTATTCCCTGGACGACTATGGCTACACCTTC